The 19 T cell receptor beta chains below come from one sample, sequenced in a study of blood T cell repertoires in COVID-19. The repertoire was sequenced with immunoSEQ multiplex PCR; TCRdb's copy has only in-frame clones and lacks some. The table lists fewer than 35,000 clones, roughly 88% of them singletons. Sample: peripheral blood. All receptors come from a woman aged 45-60 years with active COVID-19.

The rearrangement joins TRBV13 to TRBJ2-7, with 7 bases fitting TRBD1. Germline V lookup: CDR1 PRHDT, CDR2 FYEKMQ (reference sequence). With 7 bases clipped from V and 6 bases from J, the junction kept 12 bases outside the gene matches. The CDR3 runs 14 residues. The CDR3 sequence is CASNRPTGPGEQYF. In DNA, the CDR3 is TGTGCCAGCAACAGACCGACAGGGCCCGGCGAGCAGTACTTC. Together with reference TRBV13 and TRBJ2-7, the CDR3 gives the full variable domain: AAGVIQSPRHLIKEKRETATLKCYPIPRHDTVYWYQQGPGQDPQFLISFYEKMQSDKGSIPDRFSAQQFSDYHSELNMSSLELGDSALYFCASNRPTGPGEQYFGPGTRLTVT.

This clone occurred once. The J gene is TRBJ2-1, the V gene TRBV27; maybe TRBD2 (5 bases). The CDR3 is 15 residues long. V lost 3 bases and J lost 0, with 9 bases in between. Germline CDR1 reads MNHEY; CDR2 reads SMNVEV (reference sequence). The CDR3, as DNA: TGTGCCAGCAGTTTGTCTAGCATCTCCTACAATGAGCAGTTCTTC. Translated: CASSLSSISYNEQFF.

The chain joins TRBV19 to TRBJ2-7; D unresolved. The germline V and J ends were trimmed by 5 bases and 2 bases, with 4 bases remaining between them. The CDR3 is 11 residues long. Germline loops: CDR1 LNHDA, CDR2 SQIVND (reference sequence). The CDR3 bases are TGTGCCAGTAGTCCCACCTACGAGCAGTACTTC. The encoded protein is CASSPTYEQYF.

The chain couples TRBV5-1 to TRBJ2-7, with D possibly being TRBD2 (6 bases). This CDR3 region has 15 residues. CDR1 is SGHRS and CDR2 is YFSETQ in the germline V gene. The V and J ends lost 3 bases and 3 bases respectively, with 16 bases between them. CDR3 coding DNA: TGCGCCAGCAGCTCGGGCAGTGGTAGCGGCTACGAGCAGTACTTC. This sequence encodes CASSSGSGSGYEQYF.

The rearrangement links TRBV5-6 to TRBJ1-2; 7 nucleotides align to TRBD1. The trim removed 4 bases at V and 5 bases at J, leaving 5 bases unmatched. The CDR3 spans 13 residues. Per germline, CDR1 SGHDT and CDR2 YYEEEE. The CDR3 protein is CASSPWTGYGYTF. The CDR3, as DNA: TGTGCCAGCAGCCCCTGGACAGGTTATGGCTACACCTTC.

This clone was seen a handful of times. The chain has TRBV10-3 and TRBJ2-1; 7 bases are a match to TRBD1. The CDR3 runs to 16 residues. Germline-derived CDR1 and CDR2 are ENHRY and SYGVKD. V was pared by 0 bases and J by 2 bases, with 4 bases of the junction left unmatched. In DNA, the CDR3 is TGTGCCATCAGTGAGTCAGGCCAGGGGGCCTACAATGAGCAGTTCTTC. Translation gives CAISESGQGAYNEQFF.

The V and J genes are TRBV5-1 and TRBJ1-1; D might be TRBD1 (5 bases). In germline, CDR1 is SGHRS, CDR2 YFSETQ. The CDR3 spans 13 residues. The V and J ends lost 2 bases and 7 bases respectively, with 12 bases between them. The CDR3 sequence: CASSFKGEIEAFF. The DNA of the CDR3 is TGCGCCAGCAGCTTTAAAGGGGAAATTGAAGCTTTCTTT.

The chain links TRBV5-4 to TRBJ1-2, with a tentative D call TRBD1 (6 bases). The ends were cut back, 4 bases at V and 7 bases at J, with 11 bases in the middle. The CDR3 is 12 residues long. Germline V gene sequence: CDR1 SGHNT, CDR2 YYREEE (reference sequence). The CDR3 DNA sequence: TGTGCCAGCAGCCCCCGGGGGGCTGGCTACACCTTC. Translated: CASSPRGAGYTF.

This clone occurred once. The rearrangement uses TRBV14 and TRBJ1-2, with D perhaps TRBD1 (5 bases). Germline CDR1 and CDR2: SGHDN and FVKESK. V dropped 3 bases and J dropped 4 bases, with 15 bases sitting between them. CDR3 length equals 15 residues. The CDR3 DNA sequence: TGTGCCAGCAGCCACGTCTCCGGGGGTAGCTATGGCTACACCTTC. Amino acid sequence: CASSHVSGGSYGYTF.

CDR3 sequence reads: CASSLGQSSTDTQYF. The CDR3 nucleotides are TGTGCCAGCAGCTTGGGACAATCGAGCACAGATACGCAGTATTTT. The chain employs TRBV11-2 and TRBJ2-3; D might be TRBD1 (6 bases). This CDR3 contains 15 residues. In germline, CDR1 is SGHAT, CDR2 FQNNGV. V lost 3 bases, J lost 0 bases, and 10 bases lay in between. Variable domain in full (rest from reference TRBV11-2 and TRBJ2-3): EAGVAQSPRYKIIEKRQSVAFWCNPISGHATLYWYQQILGQGPKLLIQFQNNGVVDDSQLPKDRFSAERLKGVDSTLKIQPAKLEDSAVYLCASSLGQSSTDTQYFGPGTRLTVL.

The V gene is TRBV2, the J gene TRBJ2-7; unclear D gene. The germline V gene has CDR1 SNHLY and CDR2 FYNNEI. The CDR3 is 13 amino acids. Trimming stripped 6 bases from V and 1 base from J, with 10 bases between. The CDR3 region has the DNA TGTGCCAGCAGGGTGGCCTGGTCCTACGAGCAGTACTTC. As protein: CASRVAWSYEQYF.

The CDR3, as DNA: TGTGCCAGCAGTTGGGCGGGACCCCCCCAAGAGACCCAGTACTTC. It is translated as CASSWAGPPQETQYF. The chain couples TRBV28 to TRBJ2-5; weak D call: TRBD2 (6 bases). The length of the CDR3 is 15 residues. The ends were cut back, 4 bases at V and 1 base at J, with 13 bases in the middle. CDR1 is MDHEN, CDR2 SYDVKM, per germline.

The genes are TRBV6-4 and TRBJ1-6; D is unresolved. The CDR3 covers 13 residues. The germline V gene encodes CDR1 MRHNA and CDR2 SNTAGT. V lost 3 bases and J 6 bases, leaving 6 bases between the germline ends. CDR3 coding DNA: TGTGCCAGCAGTGAGGCCGTTAATTCACCCCTCCACTTT. This encodes CASSEAVNSPLHF.

The rearrangement uses TRBV28 and TRBJ1-2; no reliable D call. This CDR3 is 13 amino acids long. Germline V CDR1 and CDR2: MDHEN, SYDVKM. The V end lost 5 bases, the J end lost 7 bases, and 14 bases lay between the germline ends. The CDR3 loop reads CASSTGLFSGYTF. CDR3 in DNA: TGTGCCAGCAGTACCGGACTATTTAGTGGCTACACCTTC.

The genes are TRBV7-2 and TRBJ2-1; 13 nucleotides match TRBD2. Looked up from germline, CDR1 is SGHTA and CDR2 is FQGNSA. V shed 5 bases, J shed 6 bases, and the junction held 4 bases outside the gene matches. This CDR3 region has 15 residues. CDR3 nucleotides: TGTGCCAGCAGCCTACTAGCGGGAGGGGTCAATGAGCAGTTCTTC. As protein: CASSLLAGGVNEQFF.

The chain recombines TRBV11-2 with TRBJ2-7; TRBD2 matches 9 bases. The CDR3 has 15 residues. The ends lost 5 bases at V and 0 bases at J; junction bases unmatched: 5. CDR1 is SGHAT and CDR2 is FQNNGV in the germline V gene. The CDR3 protein is CASSRTSAVSYEQYF. As DNA, the CDR3 is TGTGCCAGCAGCCGGACTAGCGCGGTCTCCTACGAGCAGTACTTC.

The J gene is TRBJ2-1, the V gene TRBV10-2, with 11 bases lining up with TRBD2. From germline, CDR1 is WSHSY and CDR2 SAAADI. J gave up 2 bases and V 6 bases, and 3 bases lay outside the gene matches. The CDR3 length is 15 residues. Here the CDR3 reads CASRELAGAYNEQFF. CDR3 sequence (DNA): TGCGCCAGCAGGGAACTAGCGGGAGCCTACAATGAGCAGTTCTTC.

The chain uses TRBV29-1 and TRBJ2-2; 10 bases line up with TRBD2. This CDR3 spans 13 amino acids. Per the germline V gene, CDR1 is SQVTM and CDR2 is ANQGSEA. Trimming cost V 8 bases and J 7 bases; bases outside gene matches: 7. CDR3 protein: CSMSRTSGGELFF. CDR3 nucleotide sequence: TGCAGCATGAGCCGGACTAGCGGCGGGGAGCTGTTTTTT.

V usage is TRBV5-1 and J usage is TRBJ2-7; 7 nucleotides line up with TRBD1. J was trimmed by 2 bases and V by 8 bases; bases with no gene match: 16. The CDR3 spans 16 residues. Germline-derived CDR1 and CDR2 are SGHRS and YFSETQ. This CDR3 is CASRQGHLDIAYEQYF. CDR3 sequence (DNA): TGCGCCAGTAGACAGGGCCATTTGGACATCGCCTACGAGCAGTACTTC. Full variable domain (missing parts from reference TRBV5-1 and TRBJ2-7): KAGVTQTPRYLIKTRGQQVTLSCSPISGHRSVSWYQQTPGQGLQFLFEYFSETQRNKGNFPGRFSGRQFSNSRSEMNVSTLELGDSALYLCASRQGHLDIAYEQYFGPGTRLTVT.